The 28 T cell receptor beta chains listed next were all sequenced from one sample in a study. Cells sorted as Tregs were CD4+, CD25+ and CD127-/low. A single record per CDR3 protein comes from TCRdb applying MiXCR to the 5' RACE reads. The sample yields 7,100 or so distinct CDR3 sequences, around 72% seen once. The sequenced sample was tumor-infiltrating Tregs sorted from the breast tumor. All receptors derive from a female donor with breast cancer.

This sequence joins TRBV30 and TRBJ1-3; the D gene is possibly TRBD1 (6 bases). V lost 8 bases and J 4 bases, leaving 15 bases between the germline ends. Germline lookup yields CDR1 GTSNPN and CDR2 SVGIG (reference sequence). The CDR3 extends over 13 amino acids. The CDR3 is CAAQGTSGNTIYF. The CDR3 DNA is TGTGCCGCACAGGGAACTTCCGGAAACACCATATATTTT.

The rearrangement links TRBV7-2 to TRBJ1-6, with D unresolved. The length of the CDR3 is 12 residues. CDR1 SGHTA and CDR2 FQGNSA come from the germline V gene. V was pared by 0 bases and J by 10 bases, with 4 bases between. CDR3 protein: CASSLALSPLHF. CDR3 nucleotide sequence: TGTGCCAGCAGCTTAGCGCTATCACCCCTCCACTTT.

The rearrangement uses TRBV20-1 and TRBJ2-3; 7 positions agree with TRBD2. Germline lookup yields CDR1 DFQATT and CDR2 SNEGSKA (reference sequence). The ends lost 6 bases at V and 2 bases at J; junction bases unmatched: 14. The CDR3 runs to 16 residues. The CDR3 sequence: CSAFSGGSLLTDTQYF. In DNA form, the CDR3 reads TGCAGTGCCTTCTCGGGGGGATCCCTTCTCACAGATACGCAGTATTTT.

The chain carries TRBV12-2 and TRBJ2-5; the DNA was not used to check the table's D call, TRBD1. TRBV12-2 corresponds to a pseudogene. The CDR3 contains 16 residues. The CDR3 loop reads CASRLGEGENQETQYF. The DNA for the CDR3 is TGTGCAAGTCGCTTGGGAGAAGGGGAGAACCAAGAGACCCAGTACTTC.

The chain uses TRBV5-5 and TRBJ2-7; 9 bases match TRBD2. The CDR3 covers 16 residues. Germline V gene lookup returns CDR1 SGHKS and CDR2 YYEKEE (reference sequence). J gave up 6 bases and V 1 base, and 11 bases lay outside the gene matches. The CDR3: CASSLRAGGPSREQYF. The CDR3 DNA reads TGTGCCAGCAGCTTGCGGGCGGGAGGGCCATCTCGCGAGCAGTACTTC.

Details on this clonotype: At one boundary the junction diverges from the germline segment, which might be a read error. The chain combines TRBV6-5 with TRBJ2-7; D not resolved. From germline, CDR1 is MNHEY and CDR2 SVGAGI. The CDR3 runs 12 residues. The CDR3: CGSSDKSYEQYF. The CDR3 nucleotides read TGTGGCAGCAGTGACAAGAGCTACGAGCAGTACTTC.

As DNA, the CDR3 is TGCAGTGCCCGCTACCCCGGGAATGAGCAGTTCTTC. Its translation: CSARYPGNEQFF. The rearrangement uses TRBV20-1 and TRBJ2-1; D not resolved. CDR1 is DFQATT, CDR2 SNEGSKA, per germline (reference sequence). The V end was cut by 6 bases, the J end by 7 bases, with 13 bases between. The CDR3 consists of 12 residues.

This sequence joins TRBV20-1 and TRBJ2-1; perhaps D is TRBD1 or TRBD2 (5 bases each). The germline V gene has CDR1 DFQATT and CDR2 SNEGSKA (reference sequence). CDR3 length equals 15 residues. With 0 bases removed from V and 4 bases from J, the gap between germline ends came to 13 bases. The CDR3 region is CSARDTGRGYNEQFF. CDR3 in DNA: TGCAGTGCTAGAGATACGGGGCGCGGGTACAATGAGCAGTTCTTC.

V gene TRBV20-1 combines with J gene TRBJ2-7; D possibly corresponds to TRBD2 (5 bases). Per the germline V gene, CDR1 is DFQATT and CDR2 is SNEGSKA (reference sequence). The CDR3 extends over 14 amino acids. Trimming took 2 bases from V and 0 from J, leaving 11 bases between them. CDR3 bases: TGCAGTGCTAGATTACCGGGAACCTCCTACGAGCAGTACTTC. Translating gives CSARLPGTSYEQYF.

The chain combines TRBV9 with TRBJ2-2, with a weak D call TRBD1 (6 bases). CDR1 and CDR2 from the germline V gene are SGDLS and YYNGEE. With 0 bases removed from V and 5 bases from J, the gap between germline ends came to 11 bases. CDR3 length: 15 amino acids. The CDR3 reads CASSVAAGVTGELFF. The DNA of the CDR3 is TGTGCCAGCAGCGTAGCGGCAGGGGTGACCGGGGAGCTGTTTTTT.

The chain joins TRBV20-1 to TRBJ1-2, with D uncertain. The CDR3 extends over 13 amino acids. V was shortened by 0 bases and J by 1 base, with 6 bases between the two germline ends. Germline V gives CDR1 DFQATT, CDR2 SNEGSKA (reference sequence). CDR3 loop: CSARDPFNYGYTF. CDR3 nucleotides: TGCAGTGCTAGAGATCCCTTTAACTATGGCTACACCTTC.

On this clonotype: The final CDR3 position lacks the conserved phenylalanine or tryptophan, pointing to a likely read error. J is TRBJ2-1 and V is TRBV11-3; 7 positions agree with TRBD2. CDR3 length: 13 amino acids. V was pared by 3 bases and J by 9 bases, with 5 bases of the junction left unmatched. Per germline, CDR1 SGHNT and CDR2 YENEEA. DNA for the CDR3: TGTGCCAGCAGCTTTGACCCGGGAGGTGAGCAGTTCTCC. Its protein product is CASSFDPGGEQFS.

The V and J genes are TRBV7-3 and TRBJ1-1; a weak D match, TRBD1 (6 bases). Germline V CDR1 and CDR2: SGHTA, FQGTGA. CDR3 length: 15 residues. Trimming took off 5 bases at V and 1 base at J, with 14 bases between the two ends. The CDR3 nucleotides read TGTGCCAGCAGCCTACCCTTGGACAGGAACACTGAAGCTTTCTTT. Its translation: CASSLPLDRNTEAFF.

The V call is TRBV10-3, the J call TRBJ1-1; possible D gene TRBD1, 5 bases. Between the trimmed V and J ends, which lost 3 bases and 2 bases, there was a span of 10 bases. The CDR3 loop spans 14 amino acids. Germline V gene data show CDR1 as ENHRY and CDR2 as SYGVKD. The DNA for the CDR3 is TGTGCCATCAGTGAAAGGGGACGCAACACTGAAGCTTTCTTT. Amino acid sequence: CAISERGRNTEAFF.

The CDR3 DNA reads TGTGCTAGTGGTCCGGACAGGGGATATCAGCCCCAGCATTTT. Translating it yields CASGPDRGYQPQHF. V and J are TRBV12-5 and TRBJ1-5, with 9 bases aligning to TRBD1. Germline CDR1 and CDR2: LGHNT and FRNRAP. V was clipped by 5 bases and J by 5 bases; unmatched bases: 4. This CDR3 contains 14 residues. The variable domain in full, with the rest retrieved from reference TRBV12-5 and TRBJ1-5, is DARVTQTPRHKVTEMGQEVTMRCQPILGHNTVFWYRQTMMQGLELLAYFRNRAPLDDSGMPKDRFSAEMPDATLATLKIQPSEPRDSAVYFCASGPDRGYQPQHFGDGTRLSIL.

The CDR3 DNA is TGCGCCAGCAGCTTCGAGACCCAGGGCTATGGCTACACCTTC. This translates into CASSFETQGYGYTF. The chain employs TRBV5-1 and TRBJ1-2; D is perhaps TRBD1 (5 bases). With 2 bases removed from V and 4 bases from J, the gap between germline ends came to 12 bases. Germline CDR1 and CDR2: SGHRS and YFSETQ. CDR3 length: 14 amino acids.

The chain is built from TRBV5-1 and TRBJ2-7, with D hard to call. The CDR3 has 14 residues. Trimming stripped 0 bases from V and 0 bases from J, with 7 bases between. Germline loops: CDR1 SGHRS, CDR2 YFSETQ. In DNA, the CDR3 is TGCGCCAGCAGCTTGGCCCCAGCCTCCTACGAGCAGTACTTC. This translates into CASSLAPASYEQYF.

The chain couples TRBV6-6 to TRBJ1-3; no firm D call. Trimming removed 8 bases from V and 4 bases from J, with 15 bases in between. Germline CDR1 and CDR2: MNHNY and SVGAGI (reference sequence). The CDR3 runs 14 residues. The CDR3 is CASSDPVSGNTIYF. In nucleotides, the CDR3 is TGTGCCAGCTCTGACCCCGTCTCCGGAAACACCATATATTTT.

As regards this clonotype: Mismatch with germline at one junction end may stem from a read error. CDR3 sequence (DNA): TGCAGCAGTGGTGGCGGCACAGATACGCAGTATTTC. Translating gives CSSGGGTDTQYF. The J gene is TRBJ2-3, the V gene TRBV20-1, with D uncertain. Germline values: CDR1 DFQATT, CDR2 SNEGSKA (reference sequence). The CDR3 extends over 12 amino acids.

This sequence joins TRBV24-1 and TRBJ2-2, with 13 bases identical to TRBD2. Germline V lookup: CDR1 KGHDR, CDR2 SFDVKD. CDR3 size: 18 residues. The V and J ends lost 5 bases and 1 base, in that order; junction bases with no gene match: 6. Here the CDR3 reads CATSAMTSGRQNTGELFF. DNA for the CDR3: TGTGCCACCAGTGCCATGACTAGCGGGAGGCAGAACACCGGGGAGCTGTTTTTT.

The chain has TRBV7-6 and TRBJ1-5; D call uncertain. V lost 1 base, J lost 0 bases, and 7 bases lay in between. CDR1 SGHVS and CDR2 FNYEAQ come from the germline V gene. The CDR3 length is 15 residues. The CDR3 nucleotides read TGTGCCAGCAGCTTAGACGGGTATAGCAATCAGCCCCAGCATTTT. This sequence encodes CASSLDGYSNQPQHF.

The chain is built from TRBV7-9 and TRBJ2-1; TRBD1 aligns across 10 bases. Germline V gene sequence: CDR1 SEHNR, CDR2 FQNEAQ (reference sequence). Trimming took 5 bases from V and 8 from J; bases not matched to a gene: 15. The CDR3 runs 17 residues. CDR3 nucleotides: TGTGCCAGCAGCAAAGCAAATCCGGGACAGGGGTGGGATGAGCAGTTCTTC. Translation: CASSKANPGQGWDEQFF.

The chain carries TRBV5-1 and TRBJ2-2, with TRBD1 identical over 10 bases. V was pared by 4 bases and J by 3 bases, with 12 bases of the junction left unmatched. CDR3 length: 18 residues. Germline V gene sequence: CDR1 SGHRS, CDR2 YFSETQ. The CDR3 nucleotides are TGCGCCAGCAGCCCTGACAGGGGGCTTTTTTCGGACACCGGGGAGCTGTTTTTT. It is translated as CASSPDRGLFSDTGELFF. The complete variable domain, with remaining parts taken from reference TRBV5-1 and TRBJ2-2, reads KAGVTQTPRYLIKTRGQQVTLSCSPISGHRSVSWYQQTPGQGLQFLFEYFSETQRNKGNFPGRFSGRQFSNSRSEMNVSTLELGDSALYLCASSPDRGLFSDTGELFFGEGSRLTVL.

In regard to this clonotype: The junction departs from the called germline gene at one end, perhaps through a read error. The CDR3 loop is CASSLGASRETQYF. For the CDR3, the DNA is TGTGCTAGCAGCTTGGGGGCTAGCCGGGAGACCCAGTACTTC. This chain uses TRBV7-7 with TRBJ2-5, with D perhaps matching TRBD1 (6 bases). The CDR3 length is 14 residues. Germline-derived CDR1 and CDR2 are SSHAT and FNYEAQ (reference sequence). Supplemented by reference TRBV7-7 and TRBJ2-5, the full variable domain reads GAGVSQSPRYKVTKRGQDVTLRCDPISSHATLYWYQQALGQGPEFLTYFNYEAQPDKSGLPSDRFSAERPEGSISTLTIQRTEQRDSAMYRCASSLGASRETQYFGPGTRLLVL.

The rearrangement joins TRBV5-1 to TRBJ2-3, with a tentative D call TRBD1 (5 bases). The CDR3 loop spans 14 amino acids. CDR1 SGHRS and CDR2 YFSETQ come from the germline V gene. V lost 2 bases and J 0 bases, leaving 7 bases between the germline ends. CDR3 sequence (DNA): TGCGCCAGCAGCTTAAGGGGCAGCACAGATACGCAGTATTTT. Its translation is CASSLRGSTDTQYF.

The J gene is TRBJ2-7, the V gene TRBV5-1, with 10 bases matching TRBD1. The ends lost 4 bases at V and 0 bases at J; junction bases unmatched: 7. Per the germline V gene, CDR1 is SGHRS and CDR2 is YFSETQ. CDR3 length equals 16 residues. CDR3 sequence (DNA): TGCGCCAGCAGCCCCAGACAGGGGGCCGGCTCCTACGAGCAGTACTTC. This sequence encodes CASSPRQGAGSYEQYF.

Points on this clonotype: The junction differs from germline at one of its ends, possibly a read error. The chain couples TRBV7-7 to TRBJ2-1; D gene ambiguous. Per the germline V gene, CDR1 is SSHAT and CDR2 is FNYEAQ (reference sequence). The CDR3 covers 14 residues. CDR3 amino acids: CASSPGPRENEQFF. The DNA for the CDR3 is TGTGCTAGCAGTCCGGGCCCAAGGGAAAATGAGCAGTTCTTC.

CDR3 nucleotides: TGTGCCAGCAGCTTAGGGCTAGGGGCAGATACGCAGTATTTT. Amino acids: CASSLGLGADTQYF. This chain uses TRBV7-9 with TRBJ2-3; a possible D gene is TRBD1 (5 bases). Trimming left V 1 base short and J 4 bases short, with 9 bases between. CDR3 size: 14 residues. In germline, CDR1 is SEHNR, CDR2 FQNEAQ (reference sequence). The variable domain in full, with the rest retrieved from reference TRBV7-9 and TRBJ2-3, is DTGVSQNPRHKITKRGQNVTFRCDPISEHNRLYWYRQTLGQGPEFLTYFQNEAQLEKSRLLSDRFSAERPKGSFSTLEIQRTEQGDSAMYLCASSLGLGADTQYFGPGTRLTVL.